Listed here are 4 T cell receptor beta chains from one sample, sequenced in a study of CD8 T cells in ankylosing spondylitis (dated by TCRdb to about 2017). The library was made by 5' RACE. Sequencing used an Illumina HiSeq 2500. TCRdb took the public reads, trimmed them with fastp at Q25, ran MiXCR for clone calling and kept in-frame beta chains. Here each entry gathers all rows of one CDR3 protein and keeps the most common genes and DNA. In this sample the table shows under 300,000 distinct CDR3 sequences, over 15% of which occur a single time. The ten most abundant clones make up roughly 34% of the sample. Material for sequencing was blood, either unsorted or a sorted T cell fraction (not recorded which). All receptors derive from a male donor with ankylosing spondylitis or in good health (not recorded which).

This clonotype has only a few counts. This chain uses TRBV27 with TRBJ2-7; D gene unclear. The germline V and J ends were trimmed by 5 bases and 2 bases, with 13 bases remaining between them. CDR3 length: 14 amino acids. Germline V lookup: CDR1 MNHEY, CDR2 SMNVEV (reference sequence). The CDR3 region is CASSPLLVPYEQYF. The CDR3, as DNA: TGTGCCAGCAGTCCCCTTTTGGTTCCCTACGAGCAGTACTTC.

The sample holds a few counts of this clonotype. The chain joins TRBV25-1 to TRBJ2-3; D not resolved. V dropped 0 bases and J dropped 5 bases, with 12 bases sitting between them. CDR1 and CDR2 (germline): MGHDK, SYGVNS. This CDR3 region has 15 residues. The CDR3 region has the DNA TGTGCCAGCAGTGAATATCTCGTTGCCGGAGATACGCAGTATTTT. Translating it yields CASSEYLVAGDTQYF. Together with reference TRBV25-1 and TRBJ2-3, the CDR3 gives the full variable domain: EADIYQTPRYLVIGTGKKITLECSQTMGHDKMYWYQQDPGMELHLIHYSYGVNSTEKGDLSSESTVSRIRTEHFPLTLESARPSHTSQYLCASSEYLVAGDTQYFGPGTRLTVL.

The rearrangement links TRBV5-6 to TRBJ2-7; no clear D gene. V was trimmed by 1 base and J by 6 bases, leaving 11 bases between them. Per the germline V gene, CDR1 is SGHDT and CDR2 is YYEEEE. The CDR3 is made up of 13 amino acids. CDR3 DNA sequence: TGTGCCAGCAGCTTGCGGAACCTCTGCGAGCAGTACTTC. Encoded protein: CASSLRNLCEQYF.

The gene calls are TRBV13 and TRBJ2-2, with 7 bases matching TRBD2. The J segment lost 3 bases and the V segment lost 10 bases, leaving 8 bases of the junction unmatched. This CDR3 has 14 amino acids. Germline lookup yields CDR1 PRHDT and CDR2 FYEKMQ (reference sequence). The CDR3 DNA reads TGTGCCAACCGACTAGCAGGAGACACCGGGGAGCTGTTTTTT. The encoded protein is CANRLAGDTGELFF.